A single sample is the source of the 9 T cell receptor beta chains below, sequenced in a study of blood T cell repertoires in COVID-19. The data were produced by immunoSEQ multiplex PCR, yet TCRdb's version contains in-frame clones alone and is incomplete. Altogether 150,000 to 170,000 clones are present, about 86% being singletons, with the ten largest covering around 7.1%. Input material: PBMCs or T cells enriched from blood (not recorded which). The receptor set was obtained from a man aged 45-65 years who had recovered from COVID-19.

This clone was recorded only once. The chain is built from TRBV6-5 and TRBJ1-1; 7 positions agree with TRBD1. Germline CDR1 is MNHEY and CDR2 is SVGAGI. J lost 1 base, V lost 6 bases, and 5 bases had no gene match. The CDR3 is 14 residues long. The CDR3: CASRTGQRNTEAFF. The CDR3 bases are TGTGCCAGCAGAACGGGACAGCGGAACACTGAAGCTTTCTTT.

This clone was observed a single time. This chain connects TRBV4-2 to TRBJ2-7, with D possibly being TRBD1 (5 bases). This CDR3 has 20 residues. Trimming pared 0 bases from V and 1 base from J, leaving 25 bases between. Germline CDR1 and CDR2: LGHNA and YNFKEQ. The CDR3 DNA follows: TGTGCCAGCAGCCAAGATCCCCTATTGGGGCACCTTACTCCATCCTACGAGCAGTACTTC. Translation: CASSQDPLLGHLTPSYEQYF.

The rearrangement joins TRBV5-1 to TRBJ2-7; 10 positions agree with TRBD2. Trimming cost V 4 bases and J 1 base; bases outside gene matches: 2. The CDR3 totals 14 residues. Per the germline V gene, CDR1 is SGHRS and CDR2 is YFSETQ. CDR3 nucleotides: TGCGCCAGCAGCGTTAGCGGGGGGTCCTACGAGCAGTACTTC. The encoded protein is CASSVSGGSYEQYF.

This chain joins TRBV7-8 and TRBJ2-1; D not certain. Trimming stripped 5 bases from V and 5 bases from J, with 13 bases between. CDR1 and CDR2 (germline): SGHVS, FQNEAQ. The CDR3 has 14 amino acids. CDR3 DNA: TGTGCCAGCAGCACACGAGCACGGGACAATGAGCAGTTCTTC. This codes for CASSTRARDNEQFF.

The J gene is TRBJ1-2, the V gene TRBV19; 8 bases are a match to TRBD1. J lost 6 bases, V lost 4 bases, and 10 bases had no gene match. Looked up from germline, CDR1 is LNHDA and CDR2 is SQIVND (reference sequence). The CDR3 is 15 amino acids. The CDR3 bases are TGTGCCAGTAGTACCGGGACAGGCGCCGGCCATGGCTACACCTTC. Encoded protein: CASSTGTGAGHGYTF.

The table lists this clone with a few counts. The chain carries TRBV2 and TRBJ1-2; D gene unclear. This CDR3 has 15 residues. V was trimmed by 1 base and J by 4 bases, leaving 13 bases between them. The V gene's germline CDR1 is SNHLY and CDR2 FYNNEI. The CDR3 spells CASSEGFLTPYGYTF. CDR3 nucleotides: TGTGCCAGCAGTGAAGGGTTCTTAACTCCCTATGGCTACACCTTC.

This clone was recorded only once. The chain links TRBV16 to TRBJ2-7; 9 positions match TRBD2. CDR1 is KGHSY and CDR2 is FQNENV in the germline V gene. The trim removed 3 bases at V and 2 bases at J, leaving 8 bases unmatched. CDR3 length equals 16 residues. The CDR3 protein is CASSQQTTSGPYEQYF. The CDR3 bases are TGTGCCAGCAGCCAGCAAACGACTAGCGGACCCTACGAGCAGTACTTC.

The chain carries TRBV5-1 and TRBJ2-5, with TRBD1 matching over 10 bases. The CDR3 is made up of 14 amino acids. Germline CDR1 and CDR2: SGHRS and YFSETQ. The ends lost 4 bases at V and 4 bases at J; junction bases unmatched: 4. The CDR3 is CASSRTGGRETQYF. The DNA for the CDR3 is TGCGCCAGCAGCCGGACAGGGGGTCGAGAGACCCAGTACTTC.

The chain couples TRBV10-3 to TRBJ2-3; D remains ambiguous. Per the germline V gene, CDR1 is ENHRY and CDR2 is SYGVKD. The germline V and J ends were trimmed by 5 bases and 7 bases, with 4 bases remaining between them. The CDR3 contains 10 residues. In nucleotides, the CDR3 is TGTGCCATCAGTCCCAATACGCAGTATTTT. Translation gives CAISPNTQYF.